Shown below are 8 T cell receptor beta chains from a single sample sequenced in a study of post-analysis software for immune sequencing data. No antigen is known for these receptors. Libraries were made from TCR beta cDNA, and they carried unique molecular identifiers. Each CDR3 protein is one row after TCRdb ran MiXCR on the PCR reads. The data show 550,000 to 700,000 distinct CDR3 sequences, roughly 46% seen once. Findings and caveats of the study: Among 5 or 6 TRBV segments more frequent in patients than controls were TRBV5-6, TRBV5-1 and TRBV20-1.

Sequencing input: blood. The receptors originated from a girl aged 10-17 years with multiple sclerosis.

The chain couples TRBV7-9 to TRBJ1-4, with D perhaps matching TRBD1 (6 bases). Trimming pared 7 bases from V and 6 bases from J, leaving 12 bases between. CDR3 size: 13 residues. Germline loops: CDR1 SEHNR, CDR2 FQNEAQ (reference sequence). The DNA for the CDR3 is TGTGCCAGCACCCCGGGGGGCGATGAAAAACTGTTTTTT. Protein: CASTPGGDEKLFF.

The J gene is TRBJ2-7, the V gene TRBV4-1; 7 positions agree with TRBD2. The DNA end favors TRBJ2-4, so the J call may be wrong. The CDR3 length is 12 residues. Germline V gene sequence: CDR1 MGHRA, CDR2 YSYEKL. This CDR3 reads CASSQSGGIQYF. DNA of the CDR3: TGCGCCAGCTCACAATCGGGGGGCATTCAGTACTTC.

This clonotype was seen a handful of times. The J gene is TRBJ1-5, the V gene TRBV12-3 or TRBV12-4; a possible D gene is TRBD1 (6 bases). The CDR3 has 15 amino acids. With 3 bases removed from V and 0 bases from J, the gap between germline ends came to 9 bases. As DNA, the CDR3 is TGTGCCAGCAGTTTTCAGGGGAATAGCAATCAGCCCCAGCATTTT. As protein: CASSFQGNSNQPQHF.

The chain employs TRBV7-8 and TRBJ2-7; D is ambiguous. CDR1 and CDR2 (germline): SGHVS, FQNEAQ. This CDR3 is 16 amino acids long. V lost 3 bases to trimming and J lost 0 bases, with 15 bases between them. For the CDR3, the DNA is TGTGCCAGCAGCTTTGAGATCGGACGTAGCTCCTACGAGCAGTACTTC. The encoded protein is CASSFEIGRSSYEQYF.

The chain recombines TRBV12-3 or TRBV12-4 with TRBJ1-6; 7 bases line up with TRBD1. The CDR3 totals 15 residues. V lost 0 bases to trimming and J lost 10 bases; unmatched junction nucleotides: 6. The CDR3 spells CASSLAGGASSPLHF. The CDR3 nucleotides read TGTGCCAGCAGTTTAGCAGGGGGCGCAAGCTCACCCCTCCACTTT.

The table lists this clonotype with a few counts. The chain's CDR3 is CASSLAVGQGRAFF. In nucleotides, the CDR3 is TGCGCCAGCAGCTTGGCCGTAGGGCAGGGAAGAGCTTTCTTT. V is TRBV5-1 and J is TRBJ1-1, with TRBD1 as a possible D gene (5 bases). The CDR3 consists of 14 residues. V was pared by 0 bases and J by 10 bases, with 16 bases between. Per germline, CDR1 SGHRS and CDR2 YFSETQ.

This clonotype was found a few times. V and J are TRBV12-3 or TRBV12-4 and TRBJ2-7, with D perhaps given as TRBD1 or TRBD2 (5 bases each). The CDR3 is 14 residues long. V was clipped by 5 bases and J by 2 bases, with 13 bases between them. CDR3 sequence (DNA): TGTGCCAGCAGTCCTCCGGGACCCCCCTACGAGCAGTACTTC. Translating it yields CASSPPGPPYEQYF.

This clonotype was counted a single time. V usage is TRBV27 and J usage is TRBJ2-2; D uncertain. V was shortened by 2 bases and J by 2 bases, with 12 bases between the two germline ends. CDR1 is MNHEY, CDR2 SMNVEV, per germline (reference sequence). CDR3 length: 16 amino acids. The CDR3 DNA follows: TGTGCCAGCAGTTTAATTGGTATGGGAAACACCGGGGAGCTGTTTTTT. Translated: CASSLIGMGNTGELFF.